The clone carrying this T cell receptor beta chain was seen a handful of times. Everyone who donated was a healthy Caucasian. The sample is drawn from a study of identical twins. TCRdb redid the calling of the 5' RACE reads with MiXCR, one entry per CDR3 protein. In the table there are about 690,000 distinct CDR3 sequences, approximately 21% of which are singletons. The CDR3 extends over 14 amino acids. Per the germline V gene, CDR1 is SEHNR and CDR2 is FQNEAQ (reference sequence). V was trimmed by 4 bases and J by 4 bases, leaving 8 bases between them. Separately, the same data were catalogued under a study of T cells expressing NK-cell markers.

This chain links TRBV7-9 with TRBJ1-6, with D possibly being TRBD1 (6 bases). Sequenced input: PBMCs. The receptor comes from a young woman in good health. Written as DNA, the CDR3 is TGTGCCAGCAGCTCAGGGGATTATAATTCACCCCTCCACTTT. Protein sequence: CASSSGDYNSPLHF.